The TCR beta chain under discussion was sequenced for a study of cytomegalovirus exposure and HLA in healthy donors. General study findings and limits: In vitro work confirmed that a few CMV-associated chains recognize CMV antigens. Follow-up analysis later connected one missense variant in DCLRE1C with trimming of TCR beta V- and J-genes.

In the case of this clone: Its antigen is unidentified.

PCR involved 60 Vbeta and 13 Jbeta primers. Sequencing used immunoSEQ multiplex PCR; TCRdb keeps in-frame clones, though not all of them. The table records more than 150,000 clones, roughly 73% of them present only once. This CDR3 contains 15 residues. Trimming took off 1 base at V and 5 bases at J, with 15 bases between the two ends. Germline loops: CDR1 SGDLS, CDR2 YYNGEE. The sequencing sample was made of PBMCs. This clonotype originated in a woman aged 40 to 49 in good health and CMV-seropositive. V and J are TRBV9 and TRBJ2-5; no clear D. The CDR3: CASSVSWVWAETQYF. Here the CDR3 DNA reads TGTGCCAGCAGCGTATCTTGGGTGTGGGCGGAGACCCAGTACTTC.